Listed below are T cell receptor beta chains from one sample, sequenced in a study of a mutant IDH1 vaccine in newly diagnosed glioma. Clones were read by immunoSEQ multiplex PCR, and TCRdb kept only the in-frame ones, dropping some. The sample yields 25,000 or so clones, approximately 81% seen once. These receptors are not linked to any known antigen. Here the sequenced sample was PBMCs, taken from a glioma patient whose treatment included an IDH1 peptide vaccine. The receptors come from a man aged 35 to 55 with glioma. Each CDR3 is given with its conserved first and last residue. A D gene is named only where the DNA matches it firmly. The size of a clone is reported for some rows only, either as once, few or many, or as a class for expanded clones.

v_gene: TRBV9; j_gene: TRBJ1-4; d_gene: .; abundance: .; CDR3nt: TGTGCCAGCAGCTCAACCCAGGGTTCTGGTTGGTTGCAAACTAATGAAAAACTGTTTTTT; CDR3aa: CASSSTQGSGWLQTNEKLFF
v_gene: TRBV14; j_gene: TRBJ2-3; d_gene: .; abundance: .; CDR3nt: TGTGCCAGCAGCCAATCCTCAGGGGTTCAAAGCACAGATACGCAGTATTTT; CDR3aa: CASSQSSGVQSTDTQYF
v_gene: TRBV19; j_gene: TRBJ2-6; d_gene: .; abundance: .; CDR3nt: TGTGCCAGTAGTGCCCGTGGCGGGTGGACTGGGGCCAACGTCCTGACTTTC; CDR3aa: CASSARGGWTGANVLTF
v_gene: TRBV7-3; j_gene: TRBJ2-2; d_gene: TRBD2; abundance: .; CDR3nt: TGTGCCAGCAGCCGTACTAGCGACACCGGGGAGCTGTTTTTT; CDR3aa: CASSRTSDTGELFF
v_gene: TRBV5-5; j_gene: TRBJ1-3; d_gene: .; abundance: .; CDR3nt: TGTGCCAGCAGCGGGGGACCGCTTGGAAACACCATATATTTT; CDR3aa: CASSGGPLGNTIYF
v_gene: TRBV9; j_gene: TRBJ1-2; d_gene: .; abundance: few; CDR3nt: TGTGCCAGCAGCGTAGGGATTGGGCTTAACTATGGCTACACCTTC; CDR3aa: CASSVGIGLNYGYTF
v_gene: TRBV7-6; j_gene: TRBJ2-1; d_gene: TRBD2; abundance: .; CDR3nt: TGTGCCAGCAGCTCACCTAGCGGGATTGGGGGCGATGAGCAGTTCTTC; CDR3aa: CASSSPSGIGGDEQFF
v_gene: TRBV7-8; j_gene: TRBJ1-4; d_gene: .; abundance: .; CDR3nt: TGTGCCAGCAGCTTAAGGGGGTGGAGTACTAATGAAAAACTGTTTTTT; CDR3aa: CASSLRGWSTNEKLFF
v_gene: TRBV9; j_gene: TRBJ1-4; d_gene: TRBD1; abundance: .; CDR3nt: TGTGCCAGCAGCGTAAGACAGGGCACTAATGAAAAACTGTTTTTT; CDR3aa: CASSVRQGTNEKLFF
v_gene: TRBV5-1; j_gene: TRBJ1-1; d_gene: .; abundance: .; CDR3nt: TGCGCCAGCAGCTTGGTTGGTTCGAACACTGAAGCTTTCTTT; CDR3aa: CASSLVGSNTEAFF
v_gene: TRBV4-2; j_gene: TRBJ2-1; d_gene: TRBD2; abundance: .; CDR3nt: TGTGCCAGCAGTCGAGCTCTAGCGGGAGGGCCGAAGGACAATGAGCAGTTCTTC; CDR3aa: CASSRALAGGPKDNEQFF
v_gene: TRBV9; j_gene: TRBJ1-1; d_gene: .; abundance: .; CDR3nt: TGTGCCAGCAGCGTAGAGGGGGGGGGACGGGGAGCTTTCTTT; CDR3aa: CASSVEGGGRGAFF
v_gene: TRBV7-9; j_gene: TRBJ2-7; d_gene: .; abundance: once; CDR3nt: TGTGCCAGCAGCTTTCGGGGGAGCTCCTACGAGCAGTACTTC; CDR3aa: CASSFRGSSYEQYF
v_gene: TRBV5-4; j_gene: TRBJ2-5; d_gene: .; abundance: .; CDR3nt: TGTGCCAGCAGCCGGACCCAAGAGACCCAGTACTTC; CDR3aa: CASSRTQETQYF
v_gene: TRBV6-5; j_gene: TRBJ1-1; d_gene: .; abundance: .; CDR3nt: TGTGCCAGCAGCCCGGGCCCTTCATTT; CDR3aa: CASSPGPSF
v_gene: TRBV18; j_gene: TRBJ2-7; d_gene: .; abundance: .; CDR3nt: TGTGCCAGCTCACCCGGGCCCCAAAGCTCCTACGAGCAGTACTTC; CDR3aa: CASSPGPQSSYEQYF
v_gene: TRBV4-2; j_gene: TRBJ2-3; d_gene: TRBD2; abundance: .; CDR3nt: TGTGCCAGCAGCCAACTAGCGGGAGGGCCGTCCACAGATACGCAGTATTTT; CDR3aa: CASSQLAGGPSTDTQYF
v_gene: TRBV5-4; j_gene: TRBJ2-1; d_gene: .; abundance: .; CDR3nt: TGTGCCAGCAGCTCCATTGAGGCCAATGAGCAGTTCTTC; CDR3aa: CASSSIEANEQFF
v_gene: TRBV6-6; j_gene: TRBJ2-3; d_gene: .; abundance: .; CDR3nt: TGTGCCACTGGGGCTAGCACAGATACGCAGTATTTT; CDR3aa: CATGASTDTQYF
v_gene: TRBV5-1; j_gene: TRBJ1-5; d_gene: .; abundance: .; CDR3nt: TGCGCCAGCAGCCAGGGAGGGGGAGGAGGCAATCAGCCCCAGCATTTT; CDR3aa: CASSQGGGGGNQPQHF
v_gene: TRBV7-8; j_gene: TRBJ2-1; d_gene: .; abundance: once; CDR3nt: TGTGCCAGCAGCTATCTGACGCAACCGCCCTACAATGAGCAGTTCTTC; CDR3aa: CASSYLTQPPYNEQFF
v_gene: TRBV2; j_gene: TRBJ2-2; d_gene: .; abundance: few; CDR3nt: TGTGCCAGCAGTGGAAACCACCGGGAGCTGTTTTTT; CDR3aa: CASSGNHRELFF
v_gene: TRBV11-2; j_gene: TRBJ2-5; d_gene: .; abundance: .; CDR3nt: TGTGCCAGCAGCCGCGCCCAAGAGACCCAGTACTTC; CDR3aa: CASSRAQETQYF
v_gene: TRBV7-2; j_gene: TRBJ1-2; d_gene: TRBD1; abundance: .; CDR3nt: TGTGCCAGCAGCGCATCCCCGGGACAGGGTGGCTACACCTTC; CDR3aa: CASSASPGQGGYTF
v_gene: TRBV10-1; j_gene: TRBJ2-5; d_gene: TRBD2; abundance: .; CDR3nt: TGCGCCAGCAAGATCGAAGCGGGAGGGCCGCGAGAGACCCAGTACTTC; CDR3aa: CASKIEAGGPRETQYF
v_gene: TRBV27; j_gene: TRBJ2-3; d_gene: .; abundance: .; CDR3nt: TGTGCCAGCAGTTGGAGTCTAAGGACAGATACGCAGTATTTT; CDR3aa: CASSWSLRTDTQYF
v_gene: TRBV6-1; j_gene: TRBJ1-5; d_gene: .; abundance: .; CDR3nt: TGTGCCAGCAATACTAGACCGACAAATCAGCCCCAGCATTTT; CDR3aa: CASNTRPTNQPQHF
v_gene: TRBV7-9; j_gene: TRBJ2-7; d_gene: .; abundance: .; CDR3nt: TGTGCCAGCAGCTTAGCGGGGACGCCCTACGAGCAGTACTTC; CDR3aa: CASSLAGTPYEQYF
v_gene: TRBV9; j_gene: TRBJ1-1; d_gene: TRBD1; abundance: .; CDR3nt: TGTGCCAGCATGAGGTTGGGACAGGCGTCGGGGATTCACACTGAAGCTTTCTTT; CDR3aa: CASMRLGQASGIHTEAFF
v_gene: TRBV2; j_gene: TRBJ2-7; d_gene: .; abundance: .; CDR3nt: TGTGCCAGCAGTGTTGAACAAGCTTACGAGCAGTACTTC; CDR3aa: CASSVEQAYEQYF
v_gene: TRBV5-6; j_gene: TRBJ1-2; d_gene: .; abundance: .; CDR3nt: TGTGCCAGCAGCTTGGTAACCTACTACACCTTC; CDR3aa: CASSLVTYYTF
v_gene: TRBV5-1; j_gene: TRBJ1-3; d_gene: .; abundance: once; CDR3nt: TGCGCCAGCAGCTTGGCCCCGGACTCACGCTCTGGAAACACCATATATTTT; CDR3aa: CASSLAPDSRSGNTIYF
v_gene: TRBV19; j_gene: TRBJ2-7; d_gene: .; abundance: .; CDR3nt: TGTGCCAGTAGCAAGTTAGGGGCGGGCGAGCAGTACTTC; CDR3aa: CASSKLGAGEQYF
v_gene: TRBV6-1; j_gene: TRBJ1-5; d_gene: TRBD1; abundance: .; CDR3nt: TGTGCCAGCGGCAGGGACAGAAATCAGCCCCAGCATTTT; CDR3aa: CASGRDRNQPQHF